These 7 T cell receptor beta chains were all obtained from the same sample, sequenced in a study of tumor-infiltrating lymphocytes in primary liver carcinoma. Starting material of around 490 ng total RNA yielded TCR beta cDNA via a constant-region primer. Sequencing libraries for TCR beta derived from three nested multiplex PCR rounds that used slightly modified ARM-PCR. Forward primers for TRBV1-TRBV30 and a C-beta reverse primer served the first two PCR rounds, at 10 cycles each. One entry per CDR3 protein results from TCRdb running MiXCR on the multiplex PCR reads. The sample includes hundreds of thousands of distinct CDR3 sequences, roughly two thirds seen only once; the top ten take roughly 9%. Germline DNA was also extracted, and blood RNA derived from unsorted whole blood. Sequenced material: peripheral blood. The receptors come from a man between 40 and 49 years old with primary liver carcinoma and hepatitis B virus infection.

Comment on this clonotype: A much larger clonotype is one base distant, so this may be a read error. The CDR3 is CASSLTGTYERYF. The CDR3 DNA reads TGTGCCAGCAGTTTAACAGGGACGTACGAGCGGTACTTC. V usage is TRBV12-3 or TRBV12-4 and J usage is TRBJ2-7, with D possibly TRBD1 on 6 matching bases. CDR3 length: 13 amino acids.

In regard to this clonotype: The germline gene is not matched at one end of the junction; a read error may be the cause. Here the CDR3 reads CSVVLQETQYF. CDR3 nucleotides: TGTAGCGTTGTGCTTCAAGAGACCCAGTACTTC. The chain is built from TRBV29-1 and TRBJ2-5; a weak D match, TRBD2 (5 bases). The CDR3 is made up of 11 amino acids. Germline values: CDR1 SQVTM, CDR2 ANQGSEA.

With regard to this clonotype: A read error may account for a junction end that differs from germline. The chain recombines TRBV14 with TRBJ2-7, with D hard to call. The CDR3 spans 14 residues. Germline V CDR1 and CDR2: SGHDN, FVKESK. The CDR3 DNA reads as TGTGCCAGCGGCCAAGAAGGATGGCGCGGCGAGCAGTACTTC. As protein: CASGQEGWRGEQYF.

The rearrangement uses TRBV4-3 and TRBJ2-1, with D possibly matching TRBD2 (6 bases). Germline CDR1 is LGHNA and CDR2 is YSLEER. The CDR3 contains 15 residues. CDR3 residues: CISNQDAAGWNEQFF. Here the CDR3 DNA reads TGCATCAGCAACCAAGATGCTGCGGGATGGAATGAGCAGTTCTTC.

In the case of this clonotype: The junction departs from germline at one end; a sequencing error may be responsible. The gene calls are TRBV30 and TRBJ2-2; no clear D. Looked up from germline, CDR1 is GTSNPN and CDR2 is SVGIG (reference sequence). This CDR3 spans 17 amino acids. The CDR3 sequence is CAWSVFPGIRPTRELFF. Written as DNA, the CDR3 is TGTGCCTGGAGTGTATTCCCTGGTATCCGCCCCACCCGGGAGCTGTTTTTT.

Worth noting for this clonotype: The CDR3 end shows no conserved phenylalanine or tryptophan, and so a read error is likely. The chain combines TRBV6-2 or TRBV6-3 with TRBJ2-7; 7 nucleotides match TRBD1. The CDR3 loop spans 14 amino acids. Germline trimming cut 4 bases from V and 2 bases from J; bases unmatched to any gene: 5. Germline assignment: CDR1 MNHEY and CDR2 SVGEGT. The CDR3 is CASSSGTAAYEQYI. The CDR3, as DNA: TGTGCCAGCAGTTCCGGGACAGCAGCCTACGAGCAGTACATC.

V is TRBV5-1 and J is TRBJ2-5; weak D call: TRBD1 (6 bases). Germline CDR1 is SGHRS and CDR2 is YFSETQ. Trimming shortened V by 0 bases and J by 4 bases, and 22 bases separated the two germline ends. The CDR3 spans 18 residues. Here the CDR3 DNA reads TGCGCCAGCAGCTTGGCCCAGGGGCGATGGCCGATCGGAGAGACCCAGTACTTC. This codes for CASSLAQGRWPIGETQYF.